The 18 T cell receptor beta chains below all came from one sample that was sequenced in a study of T-cell reconstitution after alpha-beta-depleted transplantation in children. Library preparation (for TCRbeta) was performed with unique molecular identifiers. One entry per CDR3 protein results from TCRdb running MiXCR on the PCR reads. The sample comprises 350,000 to 450,000 distinct CDR3 sequences, 20% of which are singletons, and approximately 3.8% rests with the top ten. This specimen was PBMCs from the stem cell graft donor, taken from the stem cell graft. These receptor sequences come from a human donor who donated a stem cell graft to a child with acute myeloid leukemia.

This clonotype was seen repeatedly, ten times or more. V usage is TRBV20-1 and J usage is TRBJ2-1; D unclear. The CDR3 covers 11 residues. The germline V gene encodes CDR1 DFQATT and CDR2 SNEGSKA (reference sequence). The V end was cut by 0 bases, the J end by 8 bases, with 5 bases between. This CDR3 is CSARESHEQFF. CDR3 nucleotide sequence: TGCAGTGCTAGAGAATCCCATGAGCAGTTCTTC.

This clonotype came up a few times. This sequence joins TRBV28 and TRBJ2-3, with D perhaps TRBD1 (6 bases). V lost 4 bases and J 3 bases, leaving 17 bases between the germline ends. This CDR3 spans 16 amino acids. Looked up from germline, CDR1 is MDHEN and CDR2 is SYDVKM. In nucleotides, the CDR3 is TGTGCCAGCAGTTCTCTCCTACAGGGAACGACAGATACGCAGTATTTT. Translation gives CASSSLLQGTTDTQYF.

The V call is TRBV29-1, the J call TRBJ2-5; 8 positions match TRBD2. Germline V CDR1 and CDR2: SQVTM, ANQGSEA. J was trimmed by 5 bases and V by 6 bases; bases with no gene match: 11. The CDR3 is 14 residues long. The CDR3 loop is CSVGLAGGGETQYF. CDR3 coding DNA: TGCAGCGTGGGGCTAGCGGGTGGGGGGGAGACCCAGTACTTC. Full variable domain (outside the CDR3, taken from reference TRBV29-1 and TRBJ2-5): SAVISQKPSRDICQRGTSLTIQCQVDSQVTMMFWYRQQPGQSLTLIATANQGSEATYESGFVIDKFPISRPNLTFSTLTVSNMSPEDSSIYLCSVGLAGGGETQYFGPGTRLLVL.

There are many counts of this clonotype. The chain recombines TRBV21-1 with TRBJ2-7. TRBV21-1 is an annotated pseudogene. This CDR3 contains 12 residues. The CDR3 here is CADKYSSYEQYF. Written as DNA, the CDR3 is TGTGCCGACAAATACAGCTCCTACGAGCAGTACTTC.

This clonotype was picked up many times. This chain connects TRBV29-1 to TRBJ2-7; D gene uncertain. Germline V gives CDR1 SQVTM, CDR2 ANQGSEA. This CDR3 region has 10 residues. Trimming cost V 5 bases and J 2 bases, with 4 bases left between them. The chain's CDR3 is CSVQAYEQYF. DNA for the CDR3: TGCAGCGTTCAGGCCTACGAGCAGTACTTC.

This clonotype appeared many times. CDR3 sequence reads: CATSNPGVEQFF. CDR3 nucleotide sequence: TGTGCCACCAGCAACCCCGGGGTTGAGCAGTTCTTC. The J gene is TRBJ2-1, the V gene TRBV24-1, with D perhaps matching TRBD2 (5 bases). The germline gives CDR1 KGHDR, CDR2 SFDVKD. This CDR3 is 12 amino acids long. The V end was cut by 7 bases, the J end by 9 bases, with 12 bases between.

V gene TRBV25-1 combines with J gene TRBJ2-4; tentatively, D is TRBD1 (7 bases). The CDR3 covers 17 residues. Germline V gene lookup returns CDR1 MGHDK and CDR2 SYGVNS. The V end was cut by 3 bases, the J end by 2 bases, with 17 bases between. The CDR3 nucleotides are TGTGCCAGCAGTGACCCCGGCCAGGGGGGAACCAAAAACATTCAGTACTTC. Translating it yields CASSDPGQGGTKNIQYF.

The V gene is TRBV5-1, the J gene TRBJ2-7; perhaps TRBD1 as D (5 bases). The CDR3 extends over 14 amino acids. V lost 4 bases, J lost 3 bases, and 14 bases lay in between. The germline V gene has CDR1 SGHRS and CDR2 YFSETQ. CDR3 in amino acids: CASSGPGHDYEQYF. CDR3 in DNA: TGCGCCAGCAGCGGCCCAGGGCATGACTACGAGCAGTACTTC.

The chain combines TRBV20-1 with TRBJ2-7; TRBD1 is a possible D gene (5 bases). CDR1 is DFQATT, CDR2 SNEGSKA, per germline (reference sequence). The CDR3 runs to 12 residues. Trimming shortened V by 6 bases and J by 0 bases, and 9 bases separated the two germline ends. CDR3 bases: TGCAGTGCACAGGAAGACTCCTACGAGCAGTACTTC. Translated: CSAQEDSYEQYF.

This clonotype was counted only a few times. The V gene is TRBV28, the J gene TRBJ2-7; 10 bases agree with TRBD2. The CDR3 contains 16 residues. With V trimmed by 6 bases and J by 2 bases, 10 bases remained unmatched. CDR1 MDHEN and CDR2 SYDVKM come from the germline V gene. The CDR3: CASRHKRTSGTYEQYF. DNA for the CDR3: TGTGCCAGCAGGCACAAGCGGACTAGCGGAACCTACGAGCAGTACTTC.

The genes are TRBV20-1 and TRBJ2-3; the match to TRBD1 covers 9 bases. The CDR3 is 14 amino acids. Looked up from germline, CDR1 is DFQATT and CDR2 is SNEGSKA (reference sequence). After removal of 1 base from V and 4 bases from J, the junction contained 3 bases not matched to a gene. In nucleotides, the CDR3 is TGCAGTGCTAGAGGCCGGACAGGGGCAGATACGCAGTATTTT. The encoded protein is CSARGRTGADTQYF.

This clonotype was recorded many times. The V gene is TRBV29-1, the J gene TRBJ2-7; D call uncertain. The CDR3 extends over 12 amino acids. Germline V gene sequence: CDR1 SQVTM, CDR2 ANQGSEA. The CDR3 region has the DNA TGCTTCGTTGAAAAGGGCGATTACGAGCAGTACTTC. It specifies CFVEKGDYEQYF.

This chain joins TRBV4-1 and TRBJ2-1; 8 positions agree with TRBD2. Germline loops: CDR1 MGHRA, CDR2 YSYEKL. The CDR3 is 16 amino acids. The V gene end was trimmed by 0 bases and the J gene end by 4 bases; junction bases not matched to a gene: 5. In DNA, the CDR3 is TGCGCCAGCAGCCAAGAACGGGTAGCGGGATACAATGAGCAGTTCTTC. Translated, it gives CASSQERVAGYNEQFF.

The chain uses TRBV4-3 and TRBJ2-1; 7 bases align to TRBD1. This CDR3 contains 15 residues. The trim removed 8 bases at V and 6 bases at J, leaving 13 bases unmatched. The V gene's germline CDR1 is LGHNA and CDR2 YSLEER. The CDR3, as DNA: TGCGCCAGCTCGTACAACTGGGACAGCCGCAATGAGCAGTTCTTC. Translation: CASSYNWDSRNEQFF.

This clonotype showed up many times. This rearrangement joins TRBV29-1 to TRBJ2-5; D perhaps matches TRBD2 (5 bases). V was clipped by 4 bases and J by 6 bases, with 12 bases between them. There are 12 residues in the CDR3. Germline CDR1 is SQVTM and CDR2 is ANQGSEA. The CDR3 sequence is CSVVSGLKTQYF. The CDR3 bases are TGCAGCGTTGTAAGCGGACTGAAGACCCAGTACTTC.

This chain joins TRBV24-1 and TRBJ2-1, with TRBD1 matching over 10 bases. The CDR3 extends over 18 amino acids. Germline V gene data show CDR1 as KGHDR and CDR2 as SFDVKD. V lost 2 bases and J lost 4; bases outside the gene matches: 10. The CDR3 coding sequence is TGTGCCACCAGTGATTGGGGCTCCGGACAGGGGGAATACAATGAGCAGTTCTTC. Translating it yields CATSDWGSGQGEYNEQFF.

The rearrangement links TRBV5-1 to TRBJ1-5; 10 bases align to TRBD1. The CDR3 consists of 16 residues. Trimming at V came to 4 bases and at J to 5 bases, leaving 9 bases not matched to a gene. Germline V gives CDR1 SGHRS, CDR2 YFSETQ. The CDR3 DNA reads as TGCGCCAGCAGCGACGGGACAGGGGTCCCTGATCAGCCCCAGCATTTT. Translating it yields CASSDGTGVPDQPQHF.

The rearrangement links TRBV6-4 to TRBJ2-1, with TRBD2 identical over 10 bases. The germline CDR1 and CDR2 sequences are MRHNA and SNTAGT. With 8 bases clipped from V and 7 bases from J, the junction kept 8 bases outside the gene matches. The CDR3 consists of 14 residues. The CDR3 sequence: CASRGLAGENEQFF. DNA of the CDR3: TGTGCCAGCCGGGGGCTAGCGGGAGAGAATGAGCAGTTCTTC.